This T cell receptor beta chain emerged from a study of cytomegalovirus exposure and HLA in healthy donors. The CDR3 is made up of 13 amino acids. The germline CDR1 and CDR2 sequences are SGHVS and FNYEAQ. Trimming removed 4 bases at V and 7 bases at J, with 14 bases between. Donors sampled were nominally healthy, though unrecorded immune exposures were likely. Primers included in the PCR were 60 Vbeta and 13 Jbeta primers. Sequencing was performed with immunoSEQ multiplex PCR; in TCRdb, only in-frame clones are kept and a portion is missing. The table has a few hundred thousand clones, more than 65% seen once; the top ten hold roughly 1.9%.

The rearrangement links TRBV7-6 to TRBJ2-7; no clear D. Specimen: PBMCs. The sequence derives from a woman under 40 in good health and CMV-seronegative. The CDR3 loop is CASSSTWNGEQYF. The DNA for the CDR3 is TGTGCCAGCAGCTCGACTTGGAACGGAGAGCAGTACTTC.